This note documents a single T cell receptor beta chain sequence. A single count supports this clone. Its cognate antigen has yet to be identified. There are no base qualities to consult, and no much larger clone falls within one base. The cohort consisted of approximately 670 healthy bone marrow donors. Cohort members were all nominally healthy when sampled, although unrecorded immune exposures were likely present. The donor was CMV seropositive and was included in the group of almost 300 seropositive cohort members. Each donor provided a peripheral blood sample, and peripheral blood mononuclear cells were used for TCR beta sequencing. Genomic DNA extraction from the blood cell samples was performed with the Qiagen DNeasy Blood Extraction Kit. This sample is part of a study of cytomegalovirus exposure and HLA in healthy donors (dated by TCRdb to about 2017). Study-level background: An earlier analysis of roughly 500 of the donors reported about 260 Gb of sequence data and 117 million unique TCR beta sequences obtained from 150 million to 200 million T cells. Among roughly 400 genotyped donors of the cohort, an average of approximately 250,000 unique TCR beta nucleotide sequences were sequenced per donor, roughly 20% of them non-productive. The study combined high-throughput TCR immunosequencing, statistical association of individual TCRs with disease status, and machine learning to predict cytomegalovirus infection status. Typing coverage differed by locus: A, B, C, DRB1 and DQB1 were typed in about 629-640 donors, DQA1 in roughly 500, DPA1 in 600 to 610, and DPB1 in approximately 450. About five DR-DQ haplotypes were treated as single units for association and clustering because of strong linkage in the cohort. The study was designed to test whether signatures of past pathogen exposure could be identified by cataloging public T cell receptors. The T cell repertoires of some 670 subjects were profiled by immunosequencing and related to cytomegalovirus serostatus. All discovery cohort repertoires had been generated using a single sequencing platform. HLA typing included class I and class II loci at four-digit resolution. In the later analysis, no new phenotypic data were used to find candidate immune exposures; instead, reliance was placed on TCR beta sequences and their occurrence across donors. Alongside the repertoire data, information on donor age, sex, ethnicity and CMV serostatus was compiled. To study patterns of TCR occurrence, a later analysis re-analyzed previously published TCR beta repertoires from several hundred donors and added high-resolution HLA genotyping. Among the roughly 370 genotyped donors, roughly 80% belonged to the genetic ancestry cluster associated with self-reported Caucasian donors. An earlier analysis of several hundred of the donors applied high-throughput TCR beta sequencing to assess whether each TCR beta V gene segment acted as functional or pseudogenic. Genome-wide SNP genotypes for about 65% of the 666 donors were used in a later genetic analysis, which treated that subset as a discovery cohort. A separate validation cohort of approximately 130 different subjects was used in addition to the 666-subject first cohort. Roughly 300 gigabases of sequencing data and 80 million or so unique TCR sequences were included in an early release covering 500 to 750 HLA-typed donors.

What the research found in general, with its limitations: In a later analysis, several top co-occurrence clusters were reported to appear linked to parvovirus B19, influenza, CMV and Epstein-Barr virus. About 15 rarely observed V segments, including chromosome 9 orphons, were excluded from the earlier analysis of a few hundred of the donors because counts were too low. A further reported finding was that TCR beta sequences accurately predicted the HLA-A and HLA-B alleles for most subjects in the first cohort. At a false discovery rate of 0.05, a later analysis linked 15,000 to 20,000 TCR beta sequences to specific HLA alleles. In a later genetic analysis, a missense DCLRE1C variant was associated with V-gene and J-gene trimming of TCR beta chains, and the association was replicated in an independent cohort. According to a later genetic analysis, donors in an Asian-associated ancestry cluster had fewer N-insertions in productive TCRs than the roughly 700-donor mean. In a later analysis, the rate of TCR association differed among HLA loci, with DRB1 alleles having the most associated TCRs and HLA-C alleles having the fewest. Most TCR sequences were seen in very few donors, while some public TCRs were found in many individuals. When HLA alleles, especially DR and DQ, strongly co-occurred, attributing TCR associations to individual alleles was difficult. The authors suggested that the approach could potentially be generalized to other disease states and immunological phenotypes. Immune exposure information for the cohort was limited to CMV serostatus. Some IMGT-functional V segments, including TRBV6-2 and TRBV6-3, could not be told apart with the 87-base-pair reads, so those segments were excluded. Linkage disequilibrium might explain the correlated functional status among segregating V segments, but an unknown experimental factor could not be ruled out. According to a later analysis, most CMV-associated TCR beta chains appeared to be HLA-restricted, and the HLA associations seemed to be driven largely by CMV exposure. Sequencing depth was assumed to be roughly uniform across donors in the presence/absence analyses, though that assumption may not hold. A group of highly shared sequence variants was considered likely to be a technical artifact of the sequencing pipeline. A later analysis found that HLA-associated TCR beta chains were more clonally expanded and had lower generation probabilities than equally common non-associated chains. A total of 164 TCR beta chains were listed by the study as associated with cytomegalovirus. In this cohort, only TCR beta chains were sequenced, and detectable features were limited by the absence of alpha or paired-chain data. Broadly in line with IMGT annotations, most TCR beta V segments showed up in productive rearrangements about 87% or about 30% of the time in an earlier analysis of approximately 640 of the donors. Because HLA typing was unavailable for some donors at each locus, only the typed subset was used in association tests. Cytomegalovirus status was reported to be diagnosed by the classifier with high specificity and sensitivity in both the original and validation cohorts. In vitro tests confirmed that a few of the cytomegalovirus-associated TCR beta chains recognize cytomegalovirus antigens.

The library was prepared using the immunoSEQ multiplex PCR assay. For the multiplex PCR, a mixture combining 60 forward primers for TCR Vbeta segments and 13 reverse primers for TCR Jbeta segments was used. The CDR3 region of rearranged TCR beta genes was amplified from genomic DNA by a multiplex PCR assay. The Illumina HiSeq System was used to sequence the amplified TCR beta libraries as 87-base-pair reads. The study's processing was this. Across the 640 or so repertoires, a later analysis counted some 80 million unique TCR beta chains, approximately 12 million of which were shared by at least two donors. A nearest-neighbor algorithm error-corrected the raw reads and collapsed the reads into unique sequences, merging closely related sequences to remove PCR and sequencing errors. Alignment of CDR3 sequences to IMGT reference sequences was used to assign V, D and J gene segments. For a sequence to be retained, a match of at least six nucleotides to both a V gene segment and a J gene segment was required. Rearrangements were classified as productive when the CDR3 lacked stop codons and remained in frame with V and J, and all other rearrangements were classified as non-productive. Following IMGT convention, CDR3 was defined as the stretch from the second conserved V-encoded cysteine up to the conserved J-encoded phenylalanine. The earlier analysis of 550 to 650 of the donors excluded any sequence lacking an unambiguous match to a single V gene segment. An earlier analysis of some 610 of the donors called V segments functional above 56.7% productive rearrangements and segregating when the between-donor standard deviation exceeded 5%. A statistical classification framework was developed to diagnose cytomegalovirus status using the catalog of TCR beta chain sequences. In a later analysis, V and J genes were assigned by comparing TCR nucleotide sequences against IMGT/GENE-DB human TR gene sequences. A later analysis assigned CDR3 sequences and most-parsimonious VDJ recombination scenarios with the TCRdist pipeline. In a later analysis, each TCR beta chain was defined by its CDR3 amino acid sequence together with its V-gene family, and reads without a unique V-gene family were excluded. A later analysis removed 500 to 650 highly shared, low-generation-probability nucleotide sequences to deal with suspected cross-contamination and a sequencing artifact. In a later analysis, a clonal expansion index for each public chain was calculated from normalized within-repertoire ranks of inferred template counts. A later analysis computed generation probabilities with a VDJ recombination model fitted to out-of-frame rearrangements, and checked the results against IGoR. A later analysis scored TCR-TCR, TCR-HLA and TCR-CMV co-occurrence with hypergeometric tests, applying a repertoire-size bias correction to TCR pairs. False discovery rates were estimated in a later analysis by permuting HLA or CMV assignments 20 times. A later analysis grouped co-occurring TCRs with DBSCAN, adding TCRdist sequence similarity when clustering within HLA-allele-positive subsets. For co-occurrence clustering, repertoires with fewer than 30,000 or more than 120,000 public chains were excluded, along with five or six repertoires with anomalous nucleotide sharing. Not all clones reach the TCRdb copy of this immuneACCESS table, which keeps in-frame sequences only. Checked studies attribute under half of the gap to unresolved V genes and leave the rest unexplained. That table supplies the V and J calls and clone size; D and trimming were determined from the DNA. The sample has 75,000 to 95,000 clones on record, approximately 85% of them singletons. In total, the top ten clones hold around 6% of the sample.

The CDR3, cysteine through phenylalanine, is 18 amino acids long. Only CDR3 DNA is held: 54 bases, read in frame from base 1. The germline V gene sets CDR1 to MNHNS and CDR2 to SASEGT. The V end gives up 3 bases and the J end 4 bases, leaving 9 bases in the junction not matched to a gene. The V and J genes are TRBV6-1 and TRBJ2-7; TRBD2 aligns with 16 central bases. The receptor's source is a woman under 30 in good health and CMV-seropositive. Sequencing used PBMCs. The CDR3 sequence is CASSDLSGTSGRAYEQYF. The DNA sequence is given as TGTGCCAGCAGTGATCTATCTGGGACTAGCGGGAGGGCGTACGAGCAGTACTTC.